This T cell receptor beta chain is drawn from a study of T cell responses to AZD1222 COVID-19 vaccine. Study-level results: Across spike, vaccine-associated CD4 TCRs were found, dominant at 160-218 and 743-854. In all cases, repertoires were sampled only after the peak T cell response. White British people made up most donors, females outnumbered males, and clonal diversity was possibly underestimated.

Germline V gene sequence: CDR1 MNHEY, CDR2 SVGAGI. With 0 bases removed from V and 3 bases from J, the gap between germline ends came to 12 bases. This CDR3 contains 15 residues. Only a few counts were recorded for this clone. Its antigen is still unknown. Measured with immunoSEQ multiplex PCR; TCRdb has only the in-frame clones, and not every one. The repertoire consists of some 50,000 clones, with about 89% occurring once and the leading ten covering over 4%. The sequence was obtained from an adult who received the AZD1222 COVID-19 vaccine. The sequences come from peripheral blood, collected 28 days after the second AZD1222 dose. The chain is built from TRBV6-5 and TRBJ2-7; a weak D match, TRBD2 (5 bases). The CDR3 spells CASSYSSPTSYEQYF. The CDR3, as DNA: TGTGCCAGCAGTTACTCGAGTCCCACTAGCTACGAGCAGTACTTC.